The entry below gives a single TCR beta chain sequence along with its context. The antigen remains unidentified. Sequencing templates came from extracted RNA that was reverse transcribed into cDNA. The protocol was immunoSEQ multiplex PCR, while the TCRdb copy is restricted to in-frame clones and leaves out a portion. The sample contains under 70,000 clones, almost 97% of which appear only once. The sample belongs to a study of CD8+ T cells in alopecia areata. Broader study findings: Relative to normal scalp, lesional scalp, especially alopecia totalis/universalis, showed higher clonality. Sequences from scalp samples also cover resident alphabeta T cells of normal skin.

V lost 0 bases and J lost 1, with 9 bases in between. The CDR3 length is 15 residues. Per germline, CDR1 SGHNT and CDR2 YYREEE (reference sequence). Alopecia areata patients provided lesional scalp punch biopsies and peripheral blood. V gene TRBV5-4 combines with J gene TRBJ2-3; D unresolved. Sequencing used CD8+ T cells sorted from blood, obtained at week 0. This receptor was obtained from a human donor with alopecia areata. The CDR3 here is CASSLEKPGTDTQYF. Written as DNA, the CDR3 is TGTGCCAGCAGCTTGGAAAAACCCGGCACAGATACGCAGTATTTT.